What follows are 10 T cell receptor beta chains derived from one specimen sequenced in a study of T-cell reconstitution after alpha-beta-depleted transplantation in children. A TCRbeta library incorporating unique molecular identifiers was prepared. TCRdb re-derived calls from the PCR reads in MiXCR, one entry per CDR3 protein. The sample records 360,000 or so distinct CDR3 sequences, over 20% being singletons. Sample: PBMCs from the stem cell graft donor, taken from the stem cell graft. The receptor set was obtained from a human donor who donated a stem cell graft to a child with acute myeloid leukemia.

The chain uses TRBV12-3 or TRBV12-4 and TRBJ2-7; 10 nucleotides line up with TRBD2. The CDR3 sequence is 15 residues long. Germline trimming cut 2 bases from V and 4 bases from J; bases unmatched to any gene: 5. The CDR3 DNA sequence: TGTGCCAGCAGTTTACTAGCGGGAGCTCGGTACGAGCAGTACTTC. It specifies CASSLLAGARYEQYF.

This chain's CDR3 is CASSFSGTPNTGELFF. CDR3 nucleotide sequence: TGTGCCAGCAGCTTCTCGGGCACCCCGAACACCGGGGAGCTGTTTTTT. The chain combines TRBV7-9 with TRBJ2-2, with D unclear. The CDR3 is 16 amino acids. V dropped 3 bases and J dropped 0 bases, with 11 bases sitting between them. The germline gives CDR1 SEHNR, CDR2 FQNEAQ (reference sequence).

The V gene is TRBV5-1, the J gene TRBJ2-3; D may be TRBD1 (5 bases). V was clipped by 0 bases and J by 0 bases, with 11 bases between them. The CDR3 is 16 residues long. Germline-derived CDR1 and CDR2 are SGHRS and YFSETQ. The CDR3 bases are TGCGCCAGCAGCTTGGCATGGACACCAAGCACAGATACGCAGTATTTT. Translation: CASSLAWTPSTDTQYF.

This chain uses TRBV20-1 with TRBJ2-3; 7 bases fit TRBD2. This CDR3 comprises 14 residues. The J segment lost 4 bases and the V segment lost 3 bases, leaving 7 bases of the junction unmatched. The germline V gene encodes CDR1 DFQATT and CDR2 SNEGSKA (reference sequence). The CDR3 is CSARGGSNSDTQYF. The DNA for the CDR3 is TGCAGTGCTAGGGGAGGGAGCAATTCAGATACGCAGTATTTT.

CDR3 DNA: TGTGCCACCAGCAGAGATCGAGGTTTTCTGGGAGGGCCGTACGAGCAGTACTTC. Translation: CATSRDRGFLGGPYEQYF. V gene TRBV15 combines with J gene TRBJ2-7; 7 bases map to TRBD2. After removal of 0 bases from V and 4 bases from J, the junction contained 15 bases not matched to a gene. CDR3 length: 18 residues. Germline assignment: CDR1 LNHNV and CDR2 YYDKDF (reference sequence).

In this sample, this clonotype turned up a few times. The CDR3: CASSLNLGAYEQYF. DNA for the CDR3: TGTGCCAGCAGTTTGAATTTAGGAGCCTACGAGCAGTACTTC. The chain uses TRBV12-3 or TRBV12-4 and TRBJ2-7; D unresolved. The CDR3 totals 14 residues. Trimming pared 3 bases from V and 2 bases from J, leaving 11 bases between.

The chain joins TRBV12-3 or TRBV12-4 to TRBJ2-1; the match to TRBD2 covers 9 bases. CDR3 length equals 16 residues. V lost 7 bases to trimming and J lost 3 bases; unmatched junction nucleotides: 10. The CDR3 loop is CASTDFSSGVYNEQFF. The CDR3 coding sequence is TGTGCCAGCACCGATTTCTCTAGCGGGGTCTACAATGAGCAGTTCTTC.

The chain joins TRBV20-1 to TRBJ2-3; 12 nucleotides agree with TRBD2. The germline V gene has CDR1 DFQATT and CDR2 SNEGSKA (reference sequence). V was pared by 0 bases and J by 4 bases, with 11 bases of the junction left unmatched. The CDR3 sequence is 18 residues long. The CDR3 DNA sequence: TGCAGTGCTAGAGATCCGAGGTTGACTAGCGGGGGTCCAGATACGCAGTATTTT. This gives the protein CSARDPRLTSGGPDTQYF.

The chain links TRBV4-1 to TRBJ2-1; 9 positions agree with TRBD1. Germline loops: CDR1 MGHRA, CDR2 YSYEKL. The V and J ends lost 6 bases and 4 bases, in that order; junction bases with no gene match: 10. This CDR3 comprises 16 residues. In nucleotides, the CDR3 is TGCGCCAGCAGGAGACACCGGGACAGGGAGTACAATGAGCAGTTCTTC. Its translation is CASRRHRDREYNEQFF.

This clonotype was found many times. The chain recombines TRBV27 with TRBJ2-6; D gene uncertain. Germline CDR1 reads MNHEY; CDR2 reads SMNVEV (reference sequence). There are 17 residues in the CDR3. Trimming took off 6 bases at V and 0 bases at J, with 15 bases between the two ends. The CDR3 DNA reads TGTGCCAGCAGACTATACGCTTATAGCTCTGGGGCCAACGTCCTGACTTTC. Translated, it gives CASRLYAYSSGANVLTF.